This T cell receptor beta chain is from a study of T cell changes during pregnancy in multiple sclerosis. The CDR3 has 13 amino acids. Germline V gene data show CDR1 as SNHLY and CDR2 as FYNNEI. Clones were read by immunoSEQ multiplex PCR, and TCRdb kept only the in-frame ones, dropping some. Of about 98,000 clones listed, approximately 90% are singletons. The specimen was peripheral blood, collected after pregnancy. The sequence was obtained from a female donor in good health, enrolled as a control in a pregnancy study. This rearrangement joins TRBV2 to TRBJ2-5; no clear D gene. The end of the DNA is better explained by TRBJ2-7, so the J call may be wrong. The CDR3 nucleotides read TGTGCCAGCACCCGATTACTCTCCTACGAGCAGTACTTC. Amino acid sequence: CASTRLLSYEQYF.